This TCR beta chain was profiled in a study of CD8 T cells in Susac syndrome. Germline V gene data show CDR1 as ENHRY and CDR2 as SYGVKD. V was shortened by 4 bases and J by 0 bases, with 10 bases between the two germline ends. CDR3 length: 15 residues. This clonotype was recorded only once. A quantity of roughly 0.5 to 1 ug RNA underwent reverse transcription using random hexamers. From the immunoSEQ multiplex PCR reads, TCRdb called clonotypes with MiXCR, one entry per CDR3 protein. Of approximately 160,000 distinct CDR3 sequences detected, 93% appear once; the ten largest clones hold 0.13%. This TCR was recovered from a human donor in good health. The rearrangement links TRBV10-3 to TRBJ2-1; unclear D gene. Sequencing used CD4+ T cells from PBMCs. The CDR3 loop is CAISGPESSYNEQFF. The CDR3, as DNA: TGTGCCATCAGTGGCCCGGAGAGCTCCTACAATGAGCAGTTCTTC.